This record covers a single TCR beta chain. Authors' methods: Reference gene primers were amplified, and this amplification served to estimate nucleated cell counts. The assay was immunoSEQ multiplex PCR, and TCRdb's table has in-frame clones only and misses some. V and J calls and clone size are those listed in that table; D and trimming were worked out from the DNA. The top ten hold under 2.5% of the sample, which has 150,000 or so clones, approximately 70% seen once. The sample is drawn from a study of blood T cell repertoires in COVID-19. About the research overall: The study drew acute and convalescent COVID-19 samples from the United States, Italy and Spain. PBMCs, B-cell-depleted T cells, or T cells provided the cDNA or gDNA that made up the material.

V lost 3 bases and J lost 13; bases outside the gene matches: 5. The germline CDR1 and CDR2 sequences are LNHDA and SQIVND (reference sequence). This CDR3 is 13 amino acids long. The origin of this receptor is a woman between 70 and 85 years old with acute or convalescent COVID-19. The rearrangement links TRBV19 to TRBJ2-1; 11 nucleotides match TRBD2. Sample: peripheral blood. CDR3 nucleotide sequence: TGTGCCAGTAGTATTGCACTAGCGGGAGTTCAGTTCTTC. The encoded protein is CASSIALAGVQFF.